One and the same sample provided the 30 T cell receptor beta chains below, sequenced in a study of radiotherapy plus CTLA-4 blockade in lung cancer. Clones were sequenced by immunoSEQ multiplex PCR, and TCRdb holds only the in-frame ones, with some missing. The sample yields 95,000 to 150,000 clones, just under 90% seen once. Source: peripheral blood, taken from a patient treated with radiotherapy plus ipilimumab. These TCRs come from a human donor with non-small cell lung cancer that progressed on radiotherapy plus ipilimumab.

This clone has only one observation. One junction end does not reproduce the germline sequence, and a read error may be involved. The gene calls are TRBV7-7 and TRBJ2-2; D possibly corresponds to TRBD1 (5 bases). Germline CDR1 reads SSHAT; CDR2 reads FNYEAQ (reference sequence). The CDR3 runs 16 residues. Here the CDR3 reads CASSSAQGAVTGELFF. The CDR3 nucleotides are TGTGCTAGCAGCTCGGCTCAGGGCGCGGTGACCGGGGAGCTGTTTTTT.

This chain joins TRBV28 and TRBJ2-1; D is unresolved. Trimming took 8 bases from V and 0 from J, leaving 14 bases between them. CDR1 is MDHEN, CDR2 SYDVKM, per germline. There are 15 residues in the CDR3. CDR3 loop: CASVPSYSSYNEQFF. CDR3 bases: TGTGCCAGCGTCCCATCCTATAGCTCCTACAATGAGCAGTTCTTC.

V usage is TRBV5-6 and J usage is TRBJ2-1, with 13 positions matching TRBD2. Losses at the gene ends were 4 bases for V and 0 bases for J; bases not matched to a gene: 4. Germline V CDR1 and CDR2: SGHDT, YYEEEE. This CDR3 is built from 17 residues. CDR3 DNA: TGTGCCAGCAGCAGGAGGACTAGCGGGAGCTCCTACAATGAGCAGTTCTTC. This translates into CASSRRTSGSSYNEQFF.

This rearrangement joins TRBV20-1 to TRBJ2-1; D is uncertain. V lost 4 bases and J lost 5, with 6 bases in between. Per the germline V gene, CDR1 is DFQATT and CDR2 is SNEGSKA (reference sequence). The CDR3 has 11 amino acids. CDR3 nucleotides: TGCAGTGCTATACCAAACAATGAGCAGTTCTTC. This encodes CSAIPNNEQFF.

Written as DNA, the CDR3 is TGTGCCAGCAGCTTGGAAGGGGGCAATCAGCCCCAGCATTTT. Translating gives CASSLEGGNQPQHF. The chain combines TRBV5-5 with TRBJ1-5; tentative D call: TRBD1 (5 bases). Germline-derived CDR1 and CDR2 are SGHKS and YYEKEE (reference sequence). Trimming removed 0 bases from V and 2 bases from J, with 6 bases in between. This CDR3 is built from 14 residues.

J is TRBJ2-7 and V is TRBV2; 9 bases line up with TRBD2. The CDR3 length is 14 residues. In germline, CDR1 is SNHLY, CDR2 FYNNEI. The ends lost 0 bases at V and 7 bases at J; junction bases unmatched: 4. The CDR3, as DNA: TGTGCCAGCAGTGAAGCAGCGACTAGCGGAGAGCAGTACTTC. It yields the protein CASSEAATSGEQYF.

The DNA of the CDR3 is TGTGCCAGTAGTATACCCGGGGGTCTTGAGACCCAGTACTTC. It translates to CASSIPGGLETQYF. This chain uses TRBV19 with TRBJ2-5, with D perhaps matching TRBD2 (6 bases). There are 14 residues in the CDR3. The germline V and J ends were trimmed by 2 bases and 5 bases, with 12 bases remaining between them. Germline CDR1 and CDR2: LNHDA and SQIVND (reference sequence).

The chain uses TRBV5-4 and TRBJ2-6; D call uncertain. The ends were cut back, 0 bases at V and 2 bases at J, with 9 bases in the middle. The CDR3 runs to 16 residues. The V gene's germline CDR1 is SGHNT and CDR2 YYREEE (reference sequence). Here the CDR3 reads CASSLEGRAGANVLTF. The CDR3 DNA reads TGTGCCAGCAGCTTGGAGGGAAGAGCTGGGGCCAACGTCCTGACTTTC. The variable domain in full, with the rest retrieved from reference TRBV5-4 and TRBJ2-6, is ETGVTQSPTHLIKTRGQQVTLRCSSQSGHNTVSWYQQALGQGPQFIFQYYREEENGRGNFPPRFSGLQFPNYSSELNVNALELDDSALYLCASSLEGRAGANVLTFGAGSRLTVL.

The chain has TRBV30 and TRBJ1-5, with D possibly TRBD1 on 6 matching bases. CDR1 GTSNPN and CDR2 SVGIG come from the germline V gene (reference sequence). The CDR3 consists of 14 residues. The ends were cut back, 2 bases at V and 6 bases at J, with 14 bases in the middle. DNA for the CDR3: TGTGCCTGGAGTTTAGGACAGAGGGGTCAGCCCCAGCATTTT. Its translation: CAWSLGQRGQPQHF.

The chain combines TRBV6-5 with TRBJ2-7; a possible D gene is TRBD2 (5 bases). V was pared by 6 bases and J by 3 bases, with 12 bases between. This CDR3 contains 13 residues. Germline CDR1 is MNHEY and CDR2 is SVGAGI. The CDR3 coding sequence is TGTGCCAGCAGATCTAGCCCGATCTACGAGCAGTACTTC. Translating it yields CASRSSPIYEQYF.

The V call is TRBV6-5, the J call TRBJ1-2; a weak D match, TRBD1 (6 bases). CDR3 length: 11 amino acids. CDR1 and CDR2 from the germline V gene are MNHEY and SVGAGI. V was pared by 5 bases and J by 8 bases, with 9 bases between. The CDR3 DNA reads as TGTGCCAGCAGTGCAGGGGTAGGCTACACCTTC. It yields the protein CASSAGVGYTF.

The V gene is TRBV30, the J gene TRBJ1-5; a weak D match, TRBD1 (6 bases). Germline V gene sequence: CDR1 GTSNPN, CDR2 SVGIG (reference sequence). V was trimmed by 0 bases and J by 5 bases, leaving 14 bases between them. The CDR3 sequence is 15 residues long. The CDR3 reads CAWSVPGTTDQPQHF. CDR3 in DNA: TGTGCCTGGAGTGTCCCAGGGACAACTGATCAGCCCCAGCATTTT.

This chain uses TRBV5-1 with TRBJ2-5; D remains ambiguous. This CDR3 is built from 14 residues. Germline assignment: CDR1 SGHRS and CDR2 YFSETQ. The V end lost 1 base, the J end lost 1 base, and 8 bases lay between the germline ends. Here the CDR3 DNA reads TGCGCCAGCAGCTTGTTCGGCAGCCAAGAGACCCAGTACTTC. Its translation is CASSLFGSQETQYF. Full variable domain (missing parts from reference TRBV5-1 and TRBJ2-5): KAGVTQTPRYLIKTRGQQVTLSCSPISGHRSVSWYQQTPGQGLQFLFEYFSETQRNKGNFPGRFSGRQFSNSRSEMNVSTLELGDSALYLCASSLFGSQETQYFGPGTRLLVL.

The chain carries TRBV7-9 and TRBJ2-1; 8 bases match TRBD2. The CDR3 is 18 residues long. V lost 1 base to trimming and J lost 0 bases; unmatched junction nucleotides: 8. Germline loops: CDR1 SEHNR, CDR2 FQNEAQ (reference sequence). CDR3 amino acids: CASSLVPPSGYSYNEQFF. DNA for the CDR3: TGTGCCAGCAGCTTAGTTCCGCCTAGCGGGTACTCCTACAATGAGCAGTTCTTC.

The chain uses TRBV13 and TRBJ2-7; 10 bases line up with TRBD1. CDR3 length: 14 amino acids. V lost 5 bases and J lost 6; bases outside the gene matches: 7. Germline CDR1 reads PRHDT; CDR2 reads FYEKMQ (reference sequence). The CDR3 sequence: CASSNRDRGGEQYF. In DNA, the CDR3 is TGTGCCAGCAGCAACCGGGACAGGGGTGGCGAGCAGTACTTC.

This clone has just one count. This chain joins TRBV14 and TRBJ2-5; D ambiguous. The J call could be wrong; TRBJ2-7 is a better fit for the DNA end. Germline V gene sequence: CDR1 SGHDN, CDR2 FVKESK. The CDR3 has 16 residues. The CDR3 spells CASSQDMSTIAYEQYF. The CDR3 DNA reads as TGTGCCAGCAGCCAAGATATGTCGACAATAGCCTACGAGCAGTACTTC.

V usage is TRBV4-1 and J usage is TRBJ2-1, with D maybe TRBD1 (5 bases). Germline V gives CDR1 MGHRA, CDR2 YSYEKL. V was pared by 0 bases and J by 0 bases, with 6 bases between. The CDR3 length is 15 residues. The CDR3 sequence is CASSQDRVSYNEQFF. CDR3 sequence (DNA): TGCGCCAGCAGCCAAGACAGGGTCTCCTACAATGAGCAGTTCTTC.

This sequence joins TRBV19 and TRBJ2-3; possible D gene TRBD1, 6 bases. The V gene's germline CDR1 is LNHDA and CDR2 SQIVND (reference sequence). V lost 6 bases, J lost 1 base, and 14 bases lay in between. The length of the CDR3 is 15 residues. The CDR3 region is CASSPGVPGTDTQYF. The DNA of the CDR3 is TGTGCCAGTAGCCCAGGGGTTCCGGGCACAGATACGCAGTATTTT.

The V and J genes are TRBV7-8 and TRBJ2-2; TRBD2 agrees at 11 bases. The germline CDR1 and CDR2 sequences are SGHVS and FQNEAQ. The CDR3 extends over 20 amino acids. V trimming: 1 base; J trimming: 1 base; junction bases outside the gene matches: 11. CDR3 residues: CASSLDGISGREGNTGELFF. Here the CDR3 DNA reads TGTGCCAGCAGCTTAGACGGGATTAGCGGGAGGGAGGGGAACACCGGGGAGCTGTTTTTT.

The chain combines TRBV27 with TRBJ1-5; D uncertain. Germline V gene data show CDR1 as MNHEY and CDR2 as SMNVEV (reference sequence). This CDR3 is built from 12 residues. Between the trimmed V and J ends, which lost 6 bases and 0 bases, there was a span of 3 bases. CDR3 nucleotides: TGTGCCAGCAGCCATAGCAATCAGCCCCAGCATTTT. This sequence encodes CASSHSNQPQHF.

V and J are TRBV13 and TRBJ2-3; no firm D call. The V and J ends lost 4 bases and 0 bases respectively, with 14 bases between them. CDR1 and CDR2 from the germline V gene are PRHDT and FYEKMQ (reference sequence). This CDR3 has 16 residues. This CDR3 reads CASSSRKTASTDTQYF. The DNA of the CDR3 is TGTGCCAGCAGCTCGCGAAAAACCGCTAGCACAGATACGCAGTATTTT. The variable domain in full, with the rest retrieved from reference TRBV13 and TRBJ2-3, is AAGVIQSPRHLIKEKRETATLKCYPIPRHDTVYWYQQGPGQDPQFLISFYEKMQSDKGSIPDRFSAQQFSDYHSELNMSSLELGDSALYFCASSSRKTASTDTQYFGPGTRLTVL.

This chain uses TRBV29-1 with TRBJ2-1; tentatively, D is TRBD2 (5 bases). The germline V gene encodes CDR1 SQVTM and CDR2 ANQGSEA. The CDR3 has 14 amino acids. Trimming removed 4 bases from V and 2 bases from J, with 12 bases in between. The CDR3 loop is CSVGGWAPYNEQFF. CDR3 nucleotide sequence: TGCAGCGTTGGCGGGTGGGCCCCCTACAATGAGCAGTTCTTC.

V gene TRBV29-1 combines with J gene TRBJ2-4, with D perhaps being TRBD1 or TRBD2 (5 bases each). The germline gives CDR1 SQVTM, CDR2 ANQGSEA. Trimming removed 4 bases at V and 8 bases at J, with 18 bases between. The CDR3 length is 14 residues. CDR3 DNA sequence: TGCAGCGTTGCTACCGGGACCCCCGGAGACATTCAGTACTTC. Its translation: CSVATGTPGDIQYF.

The CDR3 here is CATSPLGLIRGYTF. The DNA for the CDR3 is TGTGCCACCAGTCCTCTGGGACTCATTCGCGGCTACACCTTC. The rearrangement uses TRBV15 and TRBJ1-2, with D perhaps TRBD1 (5 bases). The CDR3 extends over 14 amino acids. Trimming shortened V by 6 bases and J by 8 bases, and 19 bases separated the two germline ends. Germline lookup yields CDR1 LNHNV and CDR2 YYDKDF (reference sequence).

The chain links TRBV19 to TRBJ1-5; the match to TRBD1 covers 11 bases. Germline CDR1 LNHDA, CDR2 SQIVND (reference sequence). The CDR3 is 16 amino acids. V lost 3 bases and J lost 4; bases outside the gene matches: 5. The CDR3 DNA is TGTGCCAGTAGTATCGCCTGGGACAGGGGGAATCAGCCCCAGCATTTT. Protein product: CASSIAWDRGNQPQHF.

DNA for the CDR3: TGTGCCAGTAGGCTAGCGGGTGAGCAGTTCTTC. As protein: CASRLAGEQFF. The genes are TRBV19 and TRBJ2-1; 8 positions match TRBD2. The CDR3 is 11 residues long. Germline CDR1 and CDR2: LNHDA and SQIVND (reference sequence). Trimming cost V 6 bases and J 9 bases; bases outside gene matches: 1.

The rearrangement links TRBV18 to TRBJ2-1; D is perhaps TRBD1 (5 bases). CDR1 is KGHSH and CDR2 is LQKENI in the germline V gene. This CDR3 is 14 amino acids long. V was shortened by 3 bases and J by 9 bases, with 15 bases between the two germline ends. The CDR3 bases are TGTGCCAGCTCACCGACAGAGTCGACGGGTGAGCAGTTCTTC. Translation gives CASSPTESTGEQFF. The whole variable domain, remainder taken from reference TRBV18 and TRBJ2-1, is NAGVMQNPRHLVRRRGQEARLRCSPMKGHSHVYWYRQLPEEGLKFMVYLQKENIIDESGMPKERFSAEFPKEGPSILRIQQVVRGDSAAYFCASSPTESTGEQFFGPGTRLTVL.

The CDR3 DNA reads TGTGCCAGCAGCTCTCCCGCTGACAGTGTTGGTAGCAATCAGCCCCAGCATTTT. This gives the protein CASSSPADSVGSNQPQHF. This rearrangement joins TRBV28 to TRBJ1-5; a possible D gene is TRBD1 (5 bases). The V end lost 6 bases, the J end lost 0 bases, and 21 bases lay between the germline ends. This CDR3 is 18 amino acids long. Germline lookup yields CDR1 MDHEN and CDR2 SYDVKM.

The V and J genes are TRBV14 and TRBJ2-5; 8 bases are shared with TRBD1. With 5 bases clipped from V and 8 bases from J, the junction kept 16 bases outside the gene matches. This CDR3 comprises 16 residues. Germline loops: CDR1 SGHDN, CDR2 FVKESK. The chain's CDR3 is CASSSLQGAPPSTQYF. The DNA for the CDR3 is TGTGCCAGCAGCTCCCTTCAGGGGGCCCCTCCCTCAACCCAGTACTTC.

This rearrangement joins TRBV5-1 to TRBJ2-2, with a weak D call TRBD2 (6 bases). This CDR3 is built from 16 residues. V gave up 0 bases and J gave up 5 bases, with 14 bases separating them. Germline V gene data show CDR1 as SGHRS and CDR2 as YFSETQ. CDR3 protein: CASSLDGSSPTGELFF. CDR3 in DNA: TGCGCCAGCAGCTTGGACGGGAGTTCCCCAACCGGGGAGCTGTTTTTT.